This T cell receptor beta chain is drawn from a study of shared clonotypes between healthy human individuals (dated by TCRdb to 2020 to 2021). About the full investigation: The cohort included three men and a couple of women between 18 and 49 years of age. The study deeply sequenced blood TCR repertoires of five healthy adults to estimate repertoire size and the extent of clonotype sharing between individuals. To increase sequencing depth and limit assay-specific biases, TCR repertoire library preparation and sequencing were carried out by different laboratories using diverse techniques. Per donor, three plates each were used for CD4 naive and CD4 memory, two for CD8 naive, and one for CD8 memory. Each donor's leukapheresis produced roughly between about 0.85 and 10 billion PBMCs. The research as a whole found: Pairwise subsampling led to the expectation that sequencing depth would affect the degree of clonotype sharing among donors. Across a few donors, roughly 5.4% of naive CD4, approximately 3.6% of naive CD8, roughly 2.2% of memory CD4, and 0.4% to 0.45% of memory CD8 clonotypes were shared. The small number of donors limited the genetic and exposure-history diversity represented. Larger estimated clonotype richness was generally found for naive subsets than for memory subsets. Sampling was restricted to blood, and TCR repertoires in tissue are likely to differ from TCR repertoires in blood. Incomplete sequencing was indicated by rarefaction of sorted-subset datasets, despite the large sequencing depth. Clonotypes shared by all four sorted-subset donors showed higher generation probabilities than non-shared clonotypes.

On this clone itself: Its antigen is still unknown. No per-base quality is available; no much larger clone lies one base away.

CD8 naive samples were obtained by positive selection for CCR7 among CD45RO-negative cells, yielding a CD45RA+CCR7+ population from which TemRA cells were excluded. Healthy HIV-negative adults with no recently reported acute infections or vaccinations were included as donors. All donors were Caucasian adults living in Nashville, Tennessee, USA. Blood was collected by leukapheresis, and PBMCs were isolated by Ficoll-Histopaque density gradient centrifugation and then cryopreserved in liquid nitrogen vapor phase. Analytical flow cytometry was used to check the purity and quantity of each magnetically sorted T cell population. From each sorted fraction, genomic DNA was isolated and quantified by UV absorbance on a Nanodrop 2000c. TCR CDR3 regions were amplified from genomic DNA by multiplex PCR using the deep immunoSEQ assay. Extracted genomic DNA from each cell subset was distributed evenly across all wells of several immunoSEQ 96-well plates, and each plate was treated as a replicate. For sorted subsets, 150 to 250 ng genomic DNA, equal to tens of thousands of T cell genomes, was loaded into each replicate PCR. The purified libraries were quantified using a Qubit 3.0 fluorometer, sized with a Bioanalyzer 2100, and then quantified again using the KAPA Library Quantification kit. Every immunoSEQ 96-well plate was sequenced on a separate single-read 150-cycle Illumina NextSeq 550 flow cell. Processing in the source paper ran as follows. Because only junctional sequences without quality scores were contained in the immunoSEQ output, filtering matching that applied to full-length reads could not be performed. Sequences were annotated with PyIR, a Python wrapper for IgBLAST v1.9, and V/J genes and CDR3 were assigned using IMGT germline references. Reads were filtered out if the reads had weak V/J assignments (E-value above 1e-6), no CDR3, stop codons, out-of-frame junctions, or ambiguous translated residues. V3J clonotypes were defined as sequences sharing the same inferred V gene, J gene, and CDR3 amino acid sequence. The percentage overlap between two repertoires was calculated by dividing the number of shared unique clonotypes by the size of the smaller repertoire. Repertoire richness was assessed with RTK rarefaction, the Chao1 estimator, and Recon v2.1 estimates of unobserved clonotypes. For all TCRbeta clonotypes obtained by the gDNA method from four donors, generation probabilities were computed with OLGA. Drawn from immuneACCESS, this table holds only the in-frame rearrangements with V and J called that TCRdb kept. Clones are partly lost; checked studies trace under half to an unresolved V gene and leave the rest unexplained. D and trimming come from the DNA, and the V and J calls and clone size come from that table. The sample data list about 2.2 million clones, and 93% of these were observed just once. Around 1.7% of the sample is held by the ten biggest clonotypes.

The germline V gene encodes CDR1 MGHRA and CDR2 YSYEKL. From its cysteine to its phenylalanine, the CDR3 spans 19 amino acids. Left in the record is the CDR3 DNA by itself, 57 bases read in frame from the first base. Trimmed from V: 4 bases; trimmed from J: 1 base; junction bases lacking a gene match: 13. The receptor's source is a man aged 18 to 30 in good health. Some clones in this sample may be carry-over from other donors' samples. The receptor chain draws on TRBV4-1 and TRBJ2-4; TRBD2 aligns with 10 central bases. The sequencing input was naive CD8+ T cells from PBMCs. The sample's cell subset or site label is to be understood as: CD45RA+CCR7+. The nucleotide sequence is given as TGCGCCAGCAGCCCAAGTTGGCTAGCGGGAGAGGGGGCCAAAAACATTCAGTACTTC. This yields the protein CASSPSWLAGEGAKNIQYF.